These 30 T cell receptor beta chains were all obtained from the same sample, sequenced in a study of cytomegalovirus exposure and HLA in healthy donors. This PCR relied on a set of 60 Vbeta primers and 13 Jbeta primers. The protocol was immunoSEQ multiplex PCR, while the TCRdb copy is restricted to in-frame clones and leaves out a portion. Seen here are around 130,000 clones, roughly 74% observed once, and the top ten hold approximately 6.3%. Material for sequencing was PBMCs. These TCRs come from a man aged 40-55 years in good health and CMV-seropositive.

The chain combines TRBV6-6 with TRBJ2-3; 10 nucleotides match TRBD1. This CDR3 has 16 residues. V lost 2 bases to trimming and J lost 5 bases; unmatched junction nucleotides: 7. Germline V CDR1 and CDR2: MNHNY, SVGAGI (reference sequence). The CDR3 sequence is CASSYRGQGVIDTQYF. The CDR3 nucleotides read TGTGCCAGCAGTTACCGCGGACAGGGGGTCATAGATACGCAGTATTTT.

A few counts support this clone. The chain couples TRBV10-1 to TRBJ1-1; D remains unclear. Looked up from germline, CDR1 is WNHNN and CDR2 is SYGVQD (reference sequence). The V gene lost 8 bases and the J gene lost 4 bases, with 8 bases spanning the gap. This CDR3 contains 11 residues. The CDR3 sequence: CASARSTEAFF. CDR3 DNA: TGCGCCAGCGCTAGGTCCACTGAAGCTTTCTTT.

CDR3 nucleotide sequence: TGTGCCAGCAGTGAAAGGGGATACGAGCAGTACTTC. It codes for CASSERGYEQYF. The rearrangement uses TRBV28 and TRBJ2-7; a weak D match, TRBD1 (5 bases). The germline V gene has CDR1 MDHEN and CDR2 SYDVKM. Trimming removed 5 bases at V and 4 bases at J, with 9 bases between. The CDR3 extends over 12 amino acids. The whole variable domain, filled in from reference TRBV28 and TRBJ2-7, reads DVKVTQSSRYLVKRTGEKVFLECVQDMDHENMFWYRQDPGLGLRLIYFSYDVKMKEKGDIPEGYSVSREKKERFSLILESASTNQTSMYLCASSERGYEQYFGPGTRLTVT.

This chain uses TRBV7-9 with TRBJ2-1; D possibly corresponds to TRBD2 (6 bases). CDR3 length: 13 residues. The germline CDR1 and CDR2 sequences are SEHNR and FQNEAQ (reference sequence). V lost 5 bases, J lost 6 bases, and 11 bases lay in between. Here the CDR3 reads CASSDLGGNEQFF. The CDR3 coding sequence is TGTGCCAGCAGCGACCTCGGGGGCAATGAGCAGTTCTTC.

The rearrangement uses TRBV7-9 and TRBJ2-1, with TRBD2 matching over 11 bases. CDR1 and CDR2 (germline): SEHNR, FQNEAQ (reference sequence). Trimming removed 1 base from V and 7 bases from J; junction bases left unmatched: 3. The CDR3 length is 15 residues. The CDR3 here is CASSLVAGGYNEQFF. In DNA, the CDR3 is TGTGCCAGCAGCTTAGTAGCGGGGGGGTATAATGAGCAGTTCTTC.

The rearrangement links TRBV6-5 to TRBJ1-2; 10 bases are shared with TRBD1. CDR3 length: 14 residues. The J segment lost 7 bases and the V segment lost 5 bases, leaving 7 bases of the junction unmatched. Per the germline V gene, CDR1 is MNHEY and CDR2 is SVGAGI. CDR3 region: CASSLRDRGCGYTF. The CDR3 nucleotides are TGTGCCAGCAGTCTCCGGGACAGGGGTTGTGGCTACACCTTC.

A few counts support this clone. The chain carries TRBV5-1 and TRBJ1-2, with D tentatively TRBD1 (6 bases). V was shortened by 4 bases and J by 4 bases, with 23 bases between the two germline ends. CDR1 is SGHRS, CDR2 YFSETQ, per germline. This CDR3 is built from 17 residues. The CDR3 protein is CASSPANRGQTIYGYTF. The CDR3 DNA follows: TGCGCCAGCAGCCCTGCTAATAGGGGACAAACGATCTATGGCTACACCTTC.

The CDR3 loop reads CASRIRGSPPRLSRSGANVLTF. CDR3 coding DNA: TGTGCCAGTAGGATAAGGGGGAGCCCCCCCCGGCTTTCCCGCTCTGGGGCCAACGTCCTGACTTTC. The chain combines TRBV19 with TRBJ2-6; a possible D gene is TRBD1 (6 bases). The CDR3 consists of 22 residues. V was pared by 6 bases and J by 0 bases, with 30 bases between. The germline V gene encodes CDR1 LNHDA and CDR2 SQIVND (reference sequence).

The chain has TRBV6-6 and TRBJ2-2; 7 bases align to TRBD1. The germline gives CDR1 MNHNY, CDR2 SVGAGI (reference sequence). The length of the CDR3 is 13 residues. V lost 8 bases and J lost 7; bases outside the gene matches: 7. The CDR3 here is CASRDSEIGELFF. For the CDR3, the DNA is TGTGCCAGCCGGGACAGCGAAATCGGGGAGCTGTTTTTT.

V and J are TRBV5-4 and TRBJ2-7, with unresolved D. Germline V gene sequence: CDR1 SGHNT, CDR2 YYREEE (reference sequence). The CDR3 is 14 amino acids. The V end lost 0 bases, the J end lost 1 base, and 8 bases lay between the germline ends. This CDR3 reads CASSLGGASYEQYF. The CDR3 bases are TGTGCCAGCAGCTTGGGCGGAGCGTCCTACGAGCAGTACTTC.

The chain carries TRBV29-1 and TRBJ1-4, with a tentative D call TRBD1 (5 bases). The CDR3 loop spans 11 amino acids. The V and J ends lost 5 bases and 7 bases respectively, with 8 bases between them. Germline CDR1 reads SQVTM; CDR2 reads ANQGSEA. The CDR3 loop is CSVTGGEKLFF. The CDR3 DNA is TGCAGCGTTACCGGGGGTGAAAAACTGTTTTTT.

This clone has a single count. The J gene is TRBJ1-3, the V gene TRBV2; D might be TRBD1 (6 bases). Germline V gene lookup returns CDR1 SNHLY and CDR2 FYNNEI. The CDR3 is made up of 15 amino acids. V lost 6 bases and J lost 4, with 16 bases in between. CDR3 DNA: TGTGCCAGCAGCCCCTTAGGGGGACAAGGAAACACCATATATTTT. Its protein product is CASSPLGGQGNTIYF. Drawing the rest from reference TRBV2 and TRBJ1-3, the complete variable domain is EPEVTQTPSHQVTQMGQEVILRCVPISNHLYFYWYRQILGQKVEFLVSFYNNEISEKSEIFDDQFSVERPDGSNFTLKIRSTKLEDSAMYFCASSPLGGQGNTIYFGEGSWLTVV.

The chain has TRBV5-4 and TRBJ2-5, with 8 bases fitting TRBD1. CDR3 length equals 15 residues. Trimming at V came to 5 bases and at J to 2 bases, leaving 8 bases not matched to a gene. Germline CDR1 and CDR2: SGHNT and YYREEE (reference sequence). CDR3 loop: CASSSGTGRQETQYF. The DNA for the CDR3 is TGTGCCAGCAGTTCCGGGACAGGAAGACAAGAGACCCAGTACTTC.

The chain uses TRBV27 and TRBJ1-5; a possible D gene is TRBD1 (6 bases). V lost 2 bases to trimming and J lost 6 bases, with 14 bases between them. The CDR3 runs 15 residues. The germline gives CDR1 MNHEY, CDR2 SMNVEV (reference sequence). The CDR3 sequence: CASSLGWGGSQPQHF. CDR3 bases: TGTGCCAGCAGTTTAGGCTGGGGGGGCAGTCAGCCCCAGCATTTT.

This chain joins TRBV15 and TRBJ2-3; possibly TRBD2 for D (6 bases). CDR1 is LNHNV, CDR2 YYDKDF, per germline (reference sequence). This CDR3 is built from 15 residues. V lost 3 bases to trimming and J lost 2 bases, with 12 bases between them. The DNA of the CDR3 is TGTGCCACCAGCAGGGGTAGCGGCCTCACAGATACGCAGTATTTT. Residues: CATSRGSGLTDTQYF. Complete variable domain (other parts from reference TRBV15 and TRBJ2-3): DAMVIQNPRYQVTQFGKPVTLSCSQTLNHNVMYWYQQKSSQAPKLLFHYYDKDFNNEADTPDNFQSRRPNTSFCFLDIRSPGLGDTAMYLCATSRGSGLTDTQYFGPGTRLTVL.

V gene TRBV28 combines with J gene TRBJ1-5; weak D call: TRBD1 (5 bases). CDR3 size: 13 residues. V lost 8 bases and J 1 base, leaving 9 bases between the germline ends. From germline, CDR1 is MDHEN and CDR2 SYDVKM. CDR3 sequence reads: CASGGQSNQPQHF. CDR3 DNA sequence: TGTGCCAGCGGCGGACAAAGCAATCAGCCCCAGCATTTT. The full variable domain, completed using reference TRBV28 and TRBJ1-5, is DVKVTQSSRYLVKRTGEKVFLECVQDMDHENMFWYRQDPGLGLRLIYFSYDVKMKEKGDIPEGYSVSREKKERFSLILESASTNQTSMYLCASGGQSNQPQHFGDGTRLSIL.

This clone has only a few counts. The chain couples TRBV5-5 to TRBJ2-7; 10 nucleotides agree with TRBD1. V lost 0 bases and J lost 6; bases outside the gene matches: 6. This CDR3 spans 15 amino acids. CDR1 and CDR2 (germline): SGHKS, YYEKEE (reference sequence). The DNA for the CDR3 is TGTGCCAGCAGCTTGGGGACAGGGGGGAACTTCGAGCAGTACTTC. Amino acids: CASSLGTGGNFEQYF.

The chain uses TRBV11-2 and TRBJ2-1; possibly TRBD1 for D (5 bases). Germline CDR1 reads SGHAT; CDR2 reads FQNNGV. V dropped 5 bases and J dropped 0 bases, with 11 bases sitting between them. The CDR3 is 15 amino acids. DNA of the CDR3: TGTGCCAGCAGCCTCCTGGACACCTCCTACAATGAGCAGTTCTTC. This translates into CASSLLDTSYNEQFF.

This chain connects TRBV4-2 to TRBJ2-1; 10 nucleotides line up with TRBD2. The CDR3 consists of 20 residues. After removal of 0 bases from V and 7 bases from J, the junction contained 18 bases not matched to a gene. Per the germline V gene, CDR1 is LGHNA and CDR2 is YNFKEQ. The CDR3 DNA is TGTGCCAGCAGCCAAGAAATTGTGAGCGGGGTAGCGGGAGGTAAAAATGAGCAGTTCTTC. This sequence encodes CASSQEIVSGVAGGKNEQFF.

This clone appeared a few times. This CDR3 is CASSQEGSPRTDTQYF. CDR3 nucleotides: TGTGCCAGCAGCCAAGAGGGTAGCCCGCGCACAGATACGCAGTATTTT. This chain links TRBV4-2 with TRBJ2-3; no definite D call. CDR1 LGHNA and CDR2 YNFKEQ come from the germline V gene. CDR3 length equals 16 residues. With 0 bases removed from V and 1 base from J, the gap between germline ends came to 11 bases.

The gene calls are TRBV28 and TRBJ2-5, with 8 bases fitting TRBD1. Per germline, CDR1 MDHEN and CDR2 SYDVKM. V gave up 5 bases and J gave up 0 bases; unmatched junction bases: 5. There are 15 residues in the CDR3. This CDR3 reads CASSMGQDYQETQYF. In nucleotides, the CDR3 is TGTGCCAGCAGTATGGGACAGGACTACCAAGAGACCCAGTACTTC.

The chain combines TRBV18 with TRBJ1-5; the D gene is possibly TRBD1 (6 bases). This CDR3 region has 14 residues. Trimming pared 8 bases from V and 7 bases from J, leaving 18 bases between. Germline V gene lookup returns CDR1 KGHSH and CDR2 LQKENI. Written as DNA, the CDR3 is TGTGCCAGCCATGGCAACAGGGTGGGACAGCCCCAGCATTTT. It yields the protein CASHGNRVGQPQHF.

This sequence joins TRBV2 and TRBJ1-5; D gene unclear. The germline V and J ends were trimmed by 4 bases and 4 bases, with 11 bases remaining between them. This CDR3 region has 14 residues. From germline, CDR1 is SNHLY and CDR2 FYNNEI. CDR3 sequence (DNA): TGTGCCAGCAGTGGGGAGAGTGAGAATCAGCCCCAGCATTTT. Translation: CASSGESENQPQHF.

This clone was detected once. V usage is TRBV6-1 and J usage is TRBJ1-5, with D unresolved. Between the trimmed V and J ends, which lost 2 bases and 13 bases, there was a span of 24 bases. The CDR3 sequence is 16 residues long. CDR1 is MNHNS and CDR2 is SASEGT in the germline V gene. CDR3 sequence (DNA): TGTGCCAGCAGTGAAAGAAGGAGGTTTGCAGGAGAGAATCAGCATTTT. Protein sequence: CASSERRRFAGENQHF.

The chain joins TRBV7-2 to TRBJ2-3; D is possibly TRBD2 (5 bases). The CDR3 totals 13 residues. CDR1 and CDR2 from the germline V gene are SGHTA and FQGNSA. With 6 bases removed from V and 5 bases from J, the gap between germline ends came to 12 bases. The CDR3 nucleotides are TGTGCCAGCAGACCGGGGTGGGGAGATACGCAGTATTTT. As protein: CASRPGWGDTQYF.

The gene calls are TRBV16 and TRBJ2-4; D is perhaps TRBD1 (5 bases). Trimming left V 3 bases short and J 3 bases short, with 12 bases between. Germline V gene lookup returns CDR1 KGHSY and CDR2 FQNENV. The CDR3 length is 15 residues. CDR3 sequence (DNA): TGTGCCAGCAGCCACCCGACAGTATACAAAAACATTCAGTACTTC. Protein product: CASSHPTVYKNIQYF.

V and J are TRBV5-1 and TRBJ1-3; no firm D call. In germline, CDR1 is SGHRS, CDR2 YFSETQ. The CDR3 spans 15 residues. Trimming cost V 0 bases and J 4 bases, with 11 bases left between them. This CDR3 reads CASSLVPESGNTIYF. The CDR3, as DNA: TGCGCCAGCAGCTTGGTGCCAGAATCCGGAAACACCATATATTTT.

The chain couples TRBV28 to TRBJ1-3, with a weak D call TRBD1 (5 bases). The germline CDR1 and CDR2 sequences are MDHEN and SYDVKM. V was clipped by 6 bases and J by 3 bases, with 12 bases between them. The CDR3 is 14 residues long. The CDR3 reads CASRSGGSGNTIYF. CDR3 DNA: TGTGCCAGCAGGTCCGGGGGGAGTGGAAACACCATATATTTT.

The genes are TRBV10-1 and TRBJ2-3; D is perhaps TRBD2 (5 bases). The V end lost 6 bases, the J end lost 8 bases, and 12 bases lay between the germline ends. In germline, CDR1 is WNHNN, CDR2 SYGVQD (reference sequence). CDR3 length: 12 residues. CDR3 in amino acids: CASRGESGTQYF. Written as DNA, the CDR3 is TGCGCCAGCAGGGGAGAGAGCGGTACGCAGTATTTT.

This chain uses TRBV7-9 with TRBJ1-3; possibly TRBD1 for D (5 bases). Between the trimmed V and J ends, which lost 4 bases and 4 bases, there was a span of 11 bases. The CDR3 is 14 amino acids. Germline V lookup: CDR1 SEHNR, CDR2 FQNEAQ (reference sequence). CDR3 coding DNA: TGTGCCAGCAGCTCGGACAAGTTAGGAAACACCATATATTTT. This codes for CASSSDKLGNTIYF.